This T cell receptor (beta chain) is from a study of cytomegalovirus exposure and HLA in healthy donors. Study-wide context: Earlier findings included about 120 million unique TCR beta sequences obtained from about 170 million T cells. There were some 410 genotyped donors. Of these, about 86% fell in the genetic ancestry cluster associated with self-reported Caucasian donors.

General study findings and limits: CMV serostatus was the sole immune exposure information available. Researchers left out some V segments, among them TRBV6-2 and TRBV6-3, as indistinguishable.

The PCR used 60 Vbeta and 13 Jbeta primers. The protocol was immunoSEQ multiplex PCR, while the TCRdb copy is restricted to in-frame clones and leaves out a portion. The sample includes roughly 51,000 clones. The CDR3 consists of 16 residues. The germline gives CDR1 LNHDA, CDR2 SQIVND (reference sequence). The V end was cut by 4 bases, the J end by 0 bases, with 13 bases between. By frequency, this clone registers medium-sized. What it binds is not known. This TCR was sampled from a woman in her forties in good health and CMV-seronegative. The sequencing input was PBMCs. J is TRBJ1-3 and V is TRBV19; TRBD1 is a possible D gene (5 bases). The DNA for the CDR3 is TGTGCCAGTAGTACCGGGGGTATGAGCTCTGGAAACACCATATATTTT. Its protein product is CASSTGGMSSGNTIYF.